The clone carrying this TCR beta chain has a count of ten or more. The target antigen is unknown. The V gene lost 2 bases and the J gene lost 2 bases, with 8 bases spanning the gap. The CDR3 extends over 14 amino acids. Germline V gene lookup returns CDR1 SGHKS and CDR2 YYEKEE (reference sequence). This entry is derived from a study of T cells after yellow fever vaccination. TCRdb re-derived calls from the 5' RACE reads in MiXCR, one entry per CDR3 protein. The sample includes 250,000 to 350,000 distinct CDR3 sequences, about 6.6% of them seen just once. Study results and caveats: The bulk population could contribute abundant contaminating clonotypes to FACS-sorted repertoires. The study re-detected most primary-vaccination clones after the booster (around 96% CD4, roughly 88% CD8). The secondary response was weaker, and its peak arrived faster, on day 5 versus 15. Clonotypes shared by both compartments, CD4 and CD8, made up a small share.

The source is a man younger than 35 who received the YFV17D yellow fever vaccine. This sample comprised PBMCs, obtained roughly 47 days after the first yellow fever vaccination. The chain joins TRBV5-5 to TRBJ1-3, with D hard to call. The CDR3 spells CASSFGSAGNTIYF. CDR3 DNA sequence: TGTGCCAGCAGCTTCGGATCAGCTGGAAACACCATATATTTT.